This T cell receptor (beta chain) comes out of a study of human T cells and chemical hapten exposure. This CDR3 spans 16 amino acids. The germline V gene encodes CDR1 DFQATT and CDR2 SNEGSKA (reference sequence). V trimming: 1 base; J trimming: 2 bases; junction bases outside the gene matches: 8. This clonotype appeared a few times. One entry per CDR3 protein, called by TCRdb with MiXCR from the RACE reads. The sample has some 150,000 distinct CDR3 sequences; roughly 10% are singletons. Regarding time point: patch test 2, 6 weeks after DPC sensitization. Noted treatment: therapeutic diphenylcyclopropenone sensitization with weekly scalp DPC.

The rearrangement links TRBV20-1 to TRBJ1-5; 7 bases map to TRBD1. Sequencing was performed on whole blood, taken in connection with sensitization to the hapten diphenylcyclopropenone (DPC). The clonotype was recovered from a woman aged 45-65 years with alopecia areata. Some clones in this sample may be carry-over from other donors' samples. The CDR3 coding sequence is TGCAGTGCTAGAGTCCCTTTTGGACAGGGCAATCAGCCCCAGCATTTT. Amino acids: CSARVPFGQGNQPQHF.